This T cell receptor (beta chain) stems from a study of blood T cell repertoires in COVID-19. Study background: Collection of acute and convalescent COVID-19 samples took place in the United States, Italy and Spain. Nucleic acid was either cDNA or gDNA, and it came from T cells, B-cell-depleted T cells, or PBMCs.

Germline lookup yields CDR1 LGHDT and CDR2 YNNKEL (reference sequence). The ends were cut back, 2 bases at V and 5 bases at J, with 10 bases in the middle. The CDR3 spans 15 residues. Authors' data handling: Estimation of nucleated cell counts relied on the amplification of reference gene primers. The repertoire was sequenced with immunoSEQ multiplex PCR; TCRdb's copy has only in-frame clones and lacks some. That table is the source of V, J and clone size, and D and trimming were worked out from the DNA. The sample contains 70,000 to 90,000 clones, around 86% of which appear only once. The sequencing sample was made of peripheral blood. This receptor was identified in a man between 60 and 75 years old with acute or convalescent COVID-19. The genes are TRBV3-1 (or the pseudogene TRBV3-2) and TRBJ1-6; D is undetermined. Written as DNA, the CDR3 is TGTGCCAGCAGCCAAAACCGGGTCGATAATTCACCCCTCCACTTT. It yields the protein CASSQNRVDNSPLHF.